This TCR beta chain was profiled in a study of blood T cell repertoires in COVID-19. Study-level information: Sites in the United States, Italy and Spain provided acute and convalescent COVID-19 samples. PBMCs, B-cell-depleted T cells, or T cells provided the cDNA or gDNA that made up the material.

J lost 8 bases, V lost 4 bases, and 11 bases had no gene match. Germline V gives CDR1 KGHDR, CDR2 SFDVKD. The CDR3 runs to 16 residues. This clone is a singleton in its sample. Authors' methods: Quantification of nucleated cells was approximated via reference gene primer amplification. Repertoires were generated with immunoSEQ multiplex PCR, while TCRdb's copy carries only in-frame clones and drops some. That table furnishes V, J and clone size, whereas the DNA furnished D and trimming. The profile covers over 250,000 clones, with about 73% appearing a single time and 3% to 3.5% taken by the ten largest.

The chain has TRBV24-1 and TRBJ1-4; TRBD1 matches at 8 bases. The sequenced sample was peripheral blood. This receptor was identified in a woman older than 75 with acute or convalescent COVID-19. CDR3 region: CATSDLQGAVGEKLFF. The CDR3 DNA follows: TGTGCCACCAGTGACCTTCAGGGGGCGGTAGGGGAAAAACTGTTTTTT.